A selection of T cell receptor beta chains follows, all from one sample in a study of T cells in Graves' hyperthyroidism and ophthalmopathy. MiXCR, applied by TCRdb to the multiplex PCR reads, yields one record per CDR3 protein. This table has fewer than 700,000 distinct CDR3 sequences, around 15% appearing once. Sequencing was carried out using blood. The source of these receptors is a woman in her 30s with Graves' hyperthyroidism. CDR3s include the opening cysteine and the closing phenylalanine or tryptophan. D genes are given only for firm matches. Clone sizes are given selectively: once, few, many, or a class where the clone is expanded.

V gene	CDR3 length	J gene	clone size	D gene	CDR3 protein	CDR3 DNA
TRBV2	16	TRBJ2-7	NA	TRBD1	CASKELDRGGSYEQYF	TGTGCCAGCAAAGAATTAGACAGGGGGGGTTCCTACGAGCAGTACTTC
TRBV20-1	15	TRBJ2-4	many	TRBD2	CSARGLAGVPNIQYF	TGCAGTGCTAGAGGACTAGCGGGAGTTCCAAACATTCAGTACTTC
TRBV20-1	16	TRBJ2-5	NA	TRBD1	CSARDTYRGFLETQYF	TGCAGTGCTAGAGACACCTACAGGGGTTTCTTGGAGACCCAGTACTTC
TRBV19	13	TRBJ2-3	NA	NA	CASSSETADTQYF	TGTGCCAGTAGTAGCGAGACGGCAGATACGCAGTATTTT
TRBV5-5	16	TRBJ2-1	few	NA	CASSPRWRSSYNEQFF	TGTGCCAGCAGCCCCAGGTGGAGGAGCTCCTACAATGAGCAGTTCTTC
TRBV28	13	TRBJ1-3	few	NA	CASKDVSGNTIYF	TGTGCCAGCAAGGACGTCTCTGGAAACACCATATATTTT
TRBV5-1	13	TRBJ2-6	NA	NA	CASTGPGANVLTF	TGCGCCAGCACAGGCCCTGGGGCCAACGTCCTGACTTTC
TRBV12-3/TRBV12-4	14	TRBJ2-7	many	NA	CASSPAAGSYEQYF	TGTGCCAGCAGCCCCGCGGCGGGATCCTACGAGCAGTACTTC
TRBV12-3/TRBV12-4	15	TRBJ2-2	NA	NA	CASSPVPWTTGELFF	TGTGCCAGCAGTCCCGTACCCTGGACCACCGGGGAGCTGTTTTTT
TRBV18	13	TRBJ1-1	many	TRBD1	CASSRSGGTEAFF	TGTGCCAGCTCTCGGTCAGGGGGTACTGAAGCTTTCTTT
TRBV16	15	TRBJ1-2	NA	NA	CASSQWPAGDKDYTF	TGTGCCAGCAGCCAATGGCCGGCAGGGGATAAAGACTACACCTTC
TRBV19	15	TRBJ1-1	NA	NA	CASSITGPINTEAFF	TGTGCCAGTAGTATCACAGGACCGATAAACACTGAAGCTTTCTTT
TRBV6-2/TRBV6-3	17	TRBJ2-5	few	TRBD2	CASSYSFSAGEVETQYF	TGTGCCAGCAGTTACTCATTCTCGGCGGGAGAGGTGGAGACCCAGTACTTC
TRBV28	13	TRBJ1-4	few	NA	CASSFNRNEKLFF	TGTGCCAGCAGTTTCAACAGAAATGAAAAACTGTTTTTT
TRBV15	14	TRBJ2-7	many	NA	CATSRDRPAYEQYF	TGTGCCACCAGCAGAGATCGGCCAGCCTACGAGCAGTACTTC
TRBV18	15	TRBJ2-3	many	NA	CASSPGEGSTDTQYF	TGTGCCAGCTCACCAGGAGAGGGTAGCACAGATACGCAGTATTTT
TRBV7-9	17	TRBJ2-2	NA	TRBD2	CANAPLTSGRRTGGLFF	TGTGCCAACGCGCCCTTGACTAGCGGGAGGCGCACCGGGGGGCTGTTTTTT
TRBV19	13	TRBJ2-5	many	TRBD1	CASRRDRQETQYF	TGTGCCAGTAGGCGGGACAGGCAAGAGACCCAGTACTTC
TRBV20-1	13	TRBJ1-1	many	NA	CSAKAHANTEAFF	TGCAGTGCTAAAGCCCATGCGAACACTGAAGCTTTCTTT
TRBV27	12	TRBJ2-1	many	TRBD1	CASSLTGGEQFF	TGTGCCAGCAGTTTAACAGGGGGTGAGCAGTTCTTC
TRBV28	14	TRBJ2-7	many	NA	CASSLRGFIYEQYF	TGTGCCAGCAGTCTCAGGGGTTTTATCTACGAGCAGTACTTC
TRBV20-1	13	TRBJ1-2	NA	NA	CSARDLEYYGYTF	TGCAGTGCTAGAGATCTCGAATACTATGGCTACACCTTC
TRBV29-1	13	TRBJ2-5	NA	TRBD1	CSVRQGAGETQYF	TGCAGCGTGCGACAGGGGGCCGGAGAGACCCAGTACTTC
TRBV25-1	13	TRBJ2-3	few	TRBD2	CASRREDSDTQYF	TGTGCCAGCAGACGGGAGGACTCAGATACGCAGTATTTT
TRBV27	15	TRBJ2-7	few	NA	CASSHTRAVSYEQYF	TGTGCCAGCAGTCACACGAGGGCGGTTTCCTACGAGCAGTACTTC
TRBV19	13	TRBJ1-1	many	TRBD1	CASSMAGGTEAFF	TGTGCCAGTAGTATGGCAGGGGGGACTGAAGCTTTCTTT
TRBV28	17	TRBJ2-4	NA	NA	CASSFRGGRTRDIIQYF	TGTGCCAGCAGTTTCAGAGGGGGCAGGACTAGGGATATCATTCAGTACTTC
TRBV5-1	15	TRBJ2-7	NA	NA	CASSLDGTLSYEQYF	TGCGCCAGCAGCTTGGACGGGACTCTCTCCTACGAGCAGTACTTC
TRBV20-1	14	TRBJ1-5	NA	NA	CSASSGGSNQPQHF	TGCAGTGCTAGTTCGGGCGGCAGCAATCAGCCCCAGCATTTT
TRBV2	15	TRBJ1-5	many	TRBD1	CASRGQGAYNQPQHF	TGTGCCAGCAGGGGACAGGGGGCGTACAATCAGCCCCAGCATTTT
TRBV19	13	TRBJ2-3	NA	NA	CASSRRHTDTQYF	TGTGCCAGTAGTAGGCGGCACACAGATACGCAGTATTTT
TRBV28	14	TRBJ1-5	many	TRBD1	CASSFTGEDQPQHF	TGTGCCAGCAGTTTTACAGGGGAGGATCAGCCCCAGCATTTT
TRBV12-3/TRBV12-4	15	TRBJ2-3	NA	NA	CASSLPAGVADTQYF	TGTGCCAGCAGTTTACCCGCAGGGGTAGCAGATACGCAGTATTTT
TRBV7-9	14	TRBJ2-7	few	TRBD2	CATALAGILYEQYF	TGTGCCACCGCCTTAGCGGGGATCCTCTACGAGCAGTACTTC
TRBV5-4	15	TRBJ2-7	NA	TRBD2	CASSPRAGGPYEQYF	TGTGCCAGCAGCCCTAGAGCGGGAGGGCCGTACGAGCAGTACTTC
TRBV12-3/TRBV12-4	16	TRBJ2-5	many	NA	CASSLFGSSAQETQYF	TGTGCCAGCAGTTTATTTGGGTCTAGCGCACAAGAGACCCAGTACTTC
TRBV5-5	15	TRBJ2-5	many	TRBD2	CASSFLAGVRETQYF	TGTGCCAGCAGCTTTCTAGCGGGAGTTCGGGAGACCCAGTACTTC
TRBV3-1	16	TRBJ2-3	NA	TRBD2	CASSQEVAGGRHTQYF	TGTGCCAGCAGCCAAGAGGTAGCGGGAGGGCGACATACGCAGTATTTT
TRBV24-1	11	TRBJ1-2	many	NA	CATDAGSGYTF	TGTGCCACCGACGCAGGATCGGGCTACACCTTC
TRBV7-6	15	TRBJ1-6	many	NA	CASSEQGSANSPLHF	TGTGCCAGCAGCGAACAGGGCTCAGCTAATTCACCCCTCCACTTT
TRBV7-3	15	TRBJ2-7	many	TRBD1	CASSTGGGQSYEQYF	TGTGCCAGCAGCACGGGTGGGGGACAGTCCTACGAGCAGTACTTC
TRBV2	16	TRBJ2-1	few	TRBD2	CASSEQTSGSGYEQFF	TGTGCCAGCAGTGAGCAAACTAGCGGGTCGGGATATGAGCAGTTCTTC
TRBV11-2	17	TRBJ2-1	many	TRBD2	CASSSSLRASGIDEQFF	TGTGCCAGCAGCTCCTCCCTTCGGGCTAGCGGGATCGATGAGCAGTTCTTC
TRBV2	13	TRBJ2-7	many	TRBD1	CASTRQGSYEQYF	TGTGCCAGCACTCGACAGGGATCATACGAGCAGTACTTC
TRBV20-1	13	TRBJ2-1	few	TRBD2	CSARPTSGTEQFF	TGCAGTGCTAGGCCCACTAGCGGGACGGAGCAGTTCTTC
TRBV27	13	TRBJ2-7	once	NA	CASNPGDFNEQYF	TGTGCCAGCAACCCGGGGGATTTCAATGAGCAGTACTTC
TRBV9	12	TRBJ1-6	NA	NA	CASSGRDSPLHF	TGTGCCAGCAGCGGAAGAGATTCACCCCTCCACTTT
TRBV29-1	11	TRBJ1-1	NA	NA	CSHLGDTEAFF	TGCAGCCATTTGGGGGACACTGAAGCTTTCTTT
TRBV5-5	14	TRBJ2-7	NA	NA	CASSFEDRSYEQYF	TGTGCCAGCAGCTTTGAAGACCGCTCTTACGAGCAGTACTTC
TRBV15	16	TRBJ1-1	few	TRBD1	CATSRPGGTGRTEAFF	TGTGCCACCAGCAGGCCGGGAGGGACAGGGAGGACTGAAGCTTTCTTT
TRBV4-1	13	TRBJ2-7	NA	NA	CASSQAVAYEQYF	TGCGCCAGCAGCCAAGCTGTTGCCTACGAGCAGTACTTC
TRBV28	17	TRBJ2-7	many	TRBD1	CASSPPITSDRGHEQYF	TGTGCCAGCAGTCCACCAATAACCTCGGACAGGGGGCACGAGCAGTACTTC
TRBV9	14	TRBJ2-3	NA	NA	CASSVSGLTDTQYF	TGTGCCAGCAGCGTCTCAGGACTCACAGATACGCAGTATTTT
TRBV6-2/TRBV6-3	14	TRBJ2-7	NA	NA	CASSAFMSSYEQYF	TGTGCCAGCTCAGCGTTCATGAGCTCCTACGAGCAGTACTTC
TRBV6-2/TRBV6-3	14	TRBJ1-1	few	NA	CASSKEGESTEAFF	TGTGCCAGCAGTAAGGAGGGCGAAAGCACTGAAGCTTTCTTT